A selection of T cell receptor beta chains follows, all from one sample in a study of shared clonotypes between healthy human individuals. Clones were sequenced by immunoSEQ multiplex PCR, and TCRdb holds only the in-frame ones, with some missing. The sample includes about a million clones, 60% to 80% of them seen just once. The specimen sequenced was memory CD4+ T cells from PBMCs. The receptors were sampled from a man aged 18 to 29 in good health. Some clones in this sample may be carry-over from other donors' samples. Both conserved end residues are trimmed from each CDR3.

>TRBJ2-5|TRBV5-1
ASSRGDPGGMETQY
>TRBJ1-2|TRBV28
ASSLRTSYGYT
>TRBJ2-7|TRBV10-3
AISGLAGGEGEQY
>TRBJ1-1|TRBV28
ASSPRNTEAF
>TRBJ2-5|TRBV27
ASSLRRGEQTQY
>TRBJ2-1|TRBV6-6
ASSAPRSEQF
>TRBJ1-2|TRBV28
ASSFSRGGAFFET
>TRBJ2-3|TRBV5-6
ASSWGSTDTQY
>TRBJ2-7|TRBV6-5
ASSYSTGGPYEQY
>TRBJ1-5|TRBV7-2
ASTQHSNQPQH
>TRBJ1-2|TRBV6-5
ASSLDGNYGYT
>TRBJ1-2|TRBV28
ASNPVSGYGYT
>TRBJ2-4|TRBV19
ASSMTVFGSRNIQY
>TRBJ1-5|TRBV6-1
ASSEGPVWYQPQH
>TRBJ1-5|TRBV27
ASSLSQGFQPQH
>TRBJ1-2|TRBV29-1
SAAKPRQGKFAENYGYT
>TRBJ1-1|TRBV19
ASSTRTGTNTEAF
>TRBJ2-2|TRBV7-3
ASSLQPSTGELF
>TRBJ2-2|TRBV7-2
ASSLGTLYTGELF
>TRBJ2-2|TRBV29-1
SVEDRSAGYTGELF
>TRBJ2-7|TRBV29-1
SVLPGTGSYEQY
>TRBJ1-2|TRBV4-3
ASSQGLTETNYGYT
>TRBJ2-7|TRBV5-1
ASSFQGASEQY
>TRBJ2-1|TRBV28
ASSTKGIEQF
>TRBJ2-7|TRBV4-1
ASSQDILAGALEQY
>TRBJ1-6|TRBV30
AWSVGGRGWSPLH
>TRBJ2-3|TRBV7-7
ASSAGTPGSDTQY
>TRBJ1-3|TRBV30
AWSIGGASGNTIY
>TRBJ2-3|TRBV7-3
ASSKTGPTDTQY
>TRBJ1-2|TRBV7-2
ASSFGQSYT
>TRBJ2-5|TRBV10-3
AIREAGGETQY